This TCR beta chain was profiled in a study of cytomegalovirus exposure and HLA in healthy donors. Findings and limits, study-wide: With further analysis later on, most CMV-associated TCR beta chains appeared HLA-restricted. Later on, an analysis found that several of the most significant clusters appeared to be linked to common viral pathogens, which included parvovirus B19.

This clone has only a few counts. Its specificity is unknown. This PCR relied on a set of 60 Vbeta primers and 13 Jbeta primers. Using immunoSEQ multiplex PCR, the repertoire was profiled, and TCRdb retains in-frame clones only, with some absent. This sample has over 100,000 clones, with about 61% found just once. Trimming took 4 bases from V and 14 from J, leaving 27 bases between them. Germline loops: CDR1 SNHLY, CDR2 FYNNEI. This CDR3 contains 17 residues. What was sequenced was PBMCs. The source is a woman between 25 and 40 years old in good health and CMV-seronegative. V and J are TRBV2 and TRBJ1-6; D uncertain. For the CDR3, the DNA is TGTGCCAGCAGTGTTCCAAGAGGCCGGTCCATAGTCTCTTCCCTCCACTTT. Translation gives CASSVPRGRSIVSSLHF.